The sample holds many counts of the clone carrying this T cell receptor (beta chain). From 15-18 subjects, over 180 million TCR-beta sequences were obtained in each sequencing run. TCRdb independently ran MiXCR on the 5' RACE reads; one entry per CDR3 protein. This sample has roughly 100,000 distinct CDR3 sequences, with 3.5% found just once. The data are from a study of neurological immune-mediated disorders. Germline lookup yields CDR1 KGHSH and CDR2 LQKENI. The CDR3 loop spans 14 amino acids. The trim removed 9 bases at V and 4 bases at J, leaving 3 bases unmatched. The clonotype originates from a woman between 18 and 30 years old with multiple sclerosis. Specimen: PBMCs. J is TRBJ2-3 and V is TRBV18, with 14 bases lining up with TRBD2. The CDR3 region is CASGTSGSSDTQYF. The CDR3, as DNA: TGTGCCAGTGGGACTAGCGGGAGCTCAGATACGCAGTATTTT.